Included here is one T cell receptor beta chain sequence, with context. Its antigen specificity is not known. No clone much larger than this one lies a single base away; base qualities are absent. The source of the sample is a study of blood T cell repertoires in COVID-19 (TCRdb year 2020). Concerning the study at large: Collaborator samples came from the United States, Italy and Spain and covered acute and convalescent phases of COVID-19. The material from the prospective study consisted of cDNA or gDNA derived from T cells, B-cell-depleted T cells, or PBMCs. Subjects who had been exposed to COVID-19, were actively infected with it, or had recovered from it provided the deeply sampled blood TCRbeta repertoires that made up the dataset. A freely available public database, intended as a resource for researchers studying the immune response to SARS-CoV-2, is where the repertoires were released. Samples were obtained from the ongoing ImmuneRACE study (first 160 participants) and from approximately 1,200 subjects provided by 6 global collaborators. Nearly every sample came with metadata listing a de-identified subject ID, COVID-19 status, age in years and sex. Where available, HLA class I and class II types were obtained from metadata supplied by the sample provider rather than from assay-based typing.

Another Seattle source contributed samples from volunteer blood donors who had recovered from COVID-19. Each collaborating institution followed its own protocols to collect whole blood in K2EDTA tubes. For TCRbeta analysis, collaborator samples were shipped as frozen whole blood, as isolated PBMCs, or as DNA extracted from either sample type. TCRbeta CDR3 regions were amplified from genomic DNA using the immunoSEQ Assay, a bias-controlled multiplex PCR. In the source study's methods: The number of nucleated cells in each sample was estimated from the amplification of reference gene primers within the assay. To quantify the absolute abundance of each unique TCRbeta CDR3 rearrangement, sequence reads were collapsed and filtered. For each sample, productive Simpson clonality was calculated as the square root of Simpson's diversity index across productive rearrangements. TCRdb retrieved this table from immuneACCESS and kept in-frame rearrangements only. Not all clones are present; in checked studies, unresolved V genes account for under half, and no reason is known for the remainder. The V and J calls and clone size were taken over from that table, and D and trimming were inferred from the DNA. This sample is represented by over 200,000 clones; about nine tenths of them were singletons. More than 5.5% of the sample is held by the ten biggest clonotypes.

Overall study results and their limits: How much clinical and demographic metadata was included differed by source and by participant, and the metadata was provided uncurated.

This TCR was sampled from a man in his sixties who had recovered from COVID-19. Material for sequencing was peripheral blood.

The CDR3 loop reads CASSLYSGGIYNEQFF. The DNA sequence is as follows: TGTGCCAGCAGCCTCTATAGCGGGGGGATCTACAATGAGCAGTTCTTC. Recombination connected TRBV27 to TRBJ2-1, and 10 junction bases match TRBD2. V trim: 6 bases; J trim: 3 bases; unmatched bases: 8. Taken from the germline V gene (reference sequence), the CDR1 and CDR2 loops are MNHEY and SMNVEV. From its cysteine to its phenylalanine, the CDR3 spans 16 amino acids. Only CDR3 DNA is held: 48 bases, read in frame from base 1.